This T cell receptor (beta chain) was captured by sequencing in a study of CD8 T cells in Susac syndrome (dated by TCRdb to between 2018 and 2021). Some background on the complete study: Among the Susac syndrome patients who were sequenced, clinically active disease was present in six and clinical remission was observed in roughly eight. Whether CD8+ T cell activation and differentiation in Susac syndrome was antigen driven was tested using repertoire sequencing. At blood withdrawal, Susac syndrome patients were therapy-naive, treated with corticosteroids (with IVIg additionally given to some), or treated with IVIg alone. What the study reported, not specific to this receptor: No clonal expansion was detected in the CD4+ T cell repertoire of Susac syndrome patients. The study acknowledged that relatively few individuals were included in the TCR sequencing and HLA analysis.

The germline V gene supplies CDR1 SQVTM and CDR2 ANQGSEA. The CDR3, cysteine through phenylalanine, is 12 amino acids long. Left in the record is the CDR3 DNA by itself, 36 bases read in frame from the first base. The germline V end is reduced by 6 bases and the J end by 5 bases; junction bases left unmatched: 6. On this clonotype: Its antigen is currently not known. Base qualities are missing; no much larger clone stands one base away.

Peripheral blood CD8+ and CD4+ T cells from healthy donors, Susac syndrome patients and multiple sclerosis patients were profiled using high-throughput TCR beta sequencing. The Susac syndrome patients fulfilled recently defined diagnostic criteria for either definite or probable disease. Bulk CD8+ and CD4+ T cells were purified by magnetic negative isolation, while CD8+ TEMRA cells were enriched using FACS. Blood was drawn into EDTA tubes, processed within 24 hours, and PBMCs were isolated by density gradient centrifugation. PBMCs destined for TCR sequencing were cryopreserved in liquid nitrogen and later thawed in a 37 °C water bath. Purity of sorted or isolated CD4+, CD8+ and CD8+ TEMRA cells was at least 90%. RNA was extracted using the RNeasy kit, and roughly 0.45 to 1 ug of the RNA was reverse transcribed with random hexamers. The immunoSEQ multiplex PCR assay, which covers 54 Vbeta and 13 Jbeta segments, was used to amplify TCR beta CDR3 regions. Bias from PCR amplification was corrected by using a synthetic template baseline for primer optimization and for computational correction. As for the authors' bioinformatics: Reads were annotated to V, D and J genes according to IMGT and were analyzed with immunoSEQ Analyzer, with only productive sequences retained. To calculate clonality, Shannon entropy was normalized by log2 of the number of productive unique sequences and then subtracted from one. Public and private clones were assessed among the 100 most prevalent clones of each patient and control. Clones were defined as Susac-specific when absent from the healthy and MS cohorts, from fewer than 1,300 published viral clones and from other ImmuneACCESS disease sequences. The public reads were quality trimmed at Q25 with fastp and then assembled into clones with MiXCR by TCRdb, keeping productive beta chains. Each CDR3 protein gets just one entry, which takes the most common genes and DNA from the rows behind it. The V and J calls shown here were made by TCRdb, not taken from the authors' results. Recorded for this sample are around 230,000 distinct CDR3 sequences; 90% to 97% of them occurred a single time. Approximately 0.1% of the sample lies in the top ten.

The clonotype originates from a human donor with Susac syndrome. Here the chain combines TRBV29-1 and TRBJ1-1; 7 central bases correspond to TRBD1. Sample: CD4+ T cells from PBMCs. The CDR3 corresponds to CSVLPGQTEAFF. The DNA sequence follows: TGCAGCGTGCTACCGGGACAGACTGAAGCTTTCTTT.